These T cell receptor beta chains were read from a single sample in a study of OX40 agonist ivuxolimab in advanced cancers. Only in-frame clones appear in the TCRdb table, and some are missing; sequencing was by immunoSEQ multiplex PCR. The sample has under 90,000 clones; approximately 88% are singletons. The sample consisted of CD4+ or CD8+ T cells sorted from blood, taken in a trial of the OX40 agonist ivuxolimab. These receptor sequences come from an adult with an advanced solid tumor such as melanoma, head and neck, liver or kidney cancer. The CDR3 runs from the conserved cysteine through the conserved F or W. D genes are given only for firm matches. Where a row states a size, it is once, few, many or the class of an expanded clone; other rows omit it.

d_call	v_call	j_call	clone_size	cdr3_nt	cdr3_aa
.	TRBV28	TRBJ2-7	.	TGTGCCAGCACCCCTGCGACCCGCGAGCAGTACTTC	CASTPATREQYF
.	TRBV9	TRBJ2-6	.	TGTGCCAGCAGCGTGAACCAGGGGACTGGGGCCAACGTCCTGACTTTC	CASSVNQGTGANVLTF
TRBD2	TRBV7-9	TRBJ2-3	.	TGTGCCAGCGGGCTAGCGGGAGTCGATACGCAGTATTTT	CASGLAGVDTQYF
TRBD2	TRBV7-9	TRBJ2-7	.	TGTGCCAGCAGCTTGCGGGAGAAGAACTACGAGCAGTACTTC	CASSLREKNYEQYF
TRBD1	TRBV28	TRBJ1-2	.	TGTGCCAGCAGTTTTGGTAACAGGGGGAGAGGCTACACCTTC	CASSFGNRGRGYTF
.	TRBV18	TRBJ1-1	.	TGTGCCAGCTCACAGGGACAGAACACTGAAGCTTTCTTT	CASSQGQNTEAFF
TRBD2	TRBV14	TRBJ2-7	.	TGTGCCAGCAGCCAAGGGATCGCGGGAGGGCGAAGGTTGATCGATGAGCAGTACTTC	CASSQGIAGGRRLIDEQYF
.	TRBV5-1	TRBJ2-1	.	TGCGCCAGCAGCTTAGGACAGTCCTACAATGAGCAGTTCTTC	CASSLGQSYNEQFF
.	TRBV4-1	TRBJ2-6	.	TGCGCCAGCAGCCAAGAAGGGGAATCCTCTGGGGCCAACGTCCTGACTTTC	CASSQEGESSGANVLTF
.	TRBV29-1	TRBJ2-7	.	TGCAGCGTTAGGAGGGAATACGAGCAGTACTTC	CSVRREYEQYF
TRBD2	TRBV28	TRBJ2-1	.	TGTGCCAGCAGTTCGTGGACTAGCGGTAACAATGAGCAGTTCTTC	CASSSWTSGNNEQFF
.	TRBV29-1	TRBJ2-7	.	TGCAGCGCAGAGGGGGGACGCTACGAGCAGTACTTC	CSAEGGRYEQYF
.	TRBV6-1	TRBJ1-1	.	TGTGCCAGCTCTCAGGGCTTCTCTGAAGCTTTCTTT	CASSQGFSEAFF
TRBD1	TRBV6-6	TRBJ2-7	.	TGTGCCAGCAGTCTGACAGGGGATGGGAACAATCGGTACTTC	CASSLTGDGNNRYF
TRBD2	TRBV9	TRBJ2-1	once	TGTGCCAGCACCCAAGGACTAGCGGGAGGGGGGAATGAGCAGTTCTTC	CASTQGLAGGGNEQFF
.	TRBV15	TRBJ1-3	.	TGTGCCACCAGCAGAGGGGGGGCCCACTCTGGAAACACCATATATTTT	CATSRGGAHSGNTIYF
.	TRBV4-1	TRBJ1-1	.	TGCGCCAGCAGCCAAGAGGGGACCTATGCCTTTGAGGAAGCTTTCTTT	CASSQEGTYAFEEAFF
TRBD1	TRBV9	TRBJ2-1	.	TGTGCCAGCAGCGTTGACAGGGCCTCCTACAATGAGCAGTTCTTC	CASSVDRASYNEQFF
.	TRBV18	TRBJ1-5	.	TGTGCCAGCTCACCTTCGGGAGGGAATCAGCCCCAGCATTTT	CASSPSGGNQPQHF
TRBD2	TRBV13	TRBJ2-7	.	TGTGCCAGCAGCCCAGGGACTAGCGGGAGTTACGAGCAGTACTTC	CASSPGTSGSYEQYF
.	TRBV28	TRBJ2-3	.	TGTGCCAGCAGTTTAGGGGAGTTTACGCAGTATTTT	CASSLGEFTQYF
TRBD1	TRBV5-1	TRBJ1-2	.	TGCGCCAGCAGCTTGGACAGGGGAAGCTATGGCTACACCTTC	CASSLDRGSYGYTF
.	TRBV11-2	TRBJ2-1	.	TGTGCCAGCAGCTTAGATCTTGTAGCGCGAACGGTGGACAATGAGCAGTTCTTC	CASSLDLVARTVDNEQFF
.	TRBV29-1	TRBJ2-7	.	TGCAGCGTCTCCAACAGGGTGGGACTTGGTTACGAGCAGTACTTC	CSVSNRVGLGYEQYF
TRBD2	TRBV5-1	TRBJ2-1	.	TGCGCCAGCAGCTCGCCGGTGCTAGCGGGAGCGAATGAGCAGTTCTTC	CASSSPVLAGANEQFF
TRBD1	TRBV7-8	TRBJ1-5	.	TGTGCCAGCAGCTTACAGGGGGCCACCAATCAGCCCCAGCATTTT	CASSLQGATNQPQHF
TRBD1	TRBV19	TRBJ2-7	.	TGTGCCAGTAGTATAGCCAGGGGGAACGACGAGCAGTACTTC	CASSIARGNDEQYF
.	TRBV6-1	TRBJ2-1	.	TGTGCCAGCAGTGATGTAACAGGAGGCCTAATGAAGCAGTTCTTC	CASSDVTGGLMKQFF
.	TRBV7-9	TRBJ2-2	.	TGTGCCAGCAGCTCGCGCCGGGACATTACGAACACCGGGGAGCTGTTTTTT	CASSSRRDITNTGELFF
TRBD2	TRBV5-1	TRBJ2-1	.	TGCGCCAGCAGCTTCACACCAGGACTAGCGGGGGGCAATGAGCAGTTCTTC	CASSFTPGLAGGNEQFF
TRBD2	TRBV27	TRBJ2-5	.	TGTGCCAGCACTCGAACCCCACGGACTAGCGGGGCGCAAGAGACCCAGTACTTC	CASTRTPRTSGAQETQYF
TRBD1	TRBV28	TRBJ2-1	.	TGTGCCAGCCGCGCTAGGGGGCAGGGATACAATGAGCAGTTCTTC	CASRARGQGYNEQFF
.	TRBV11-3	TRBJ2-1	once	TGTGCCAGCAGCCCGGGGGACAATGAGCAGTTCTTC	CASSPGDNEQFF
TRBD2	TRBV10-3	TRBJ2-1	.	TGTGCCATCAGCGATAGACTAGCGGGAGACGGCAATGAGCAGTTCTTC	CAISDRLAGDGNEQFF
TRBD1	TRBV7-9	TRBJ2-7	.	TGTGCCAGCAGCTTAGGGGGACAGGGGGCTGGCGAGCAGTACTTC	CASSLGGQGAGEQYF
TRBD1	TRBV5-1	TRBJ2-1	few	TGCGCCAGCAGCTTCCCGGCGGCAGGGGGCTCGGGCAATGAGCAGTTCTTC	CASSFPAAGGSGNEQFF
.	TRBV27	TRBJ1-1	once	TGTGCCAGCAGTTTATCATCAGCTTGGAACACTGAAGCTTTCTTT	CASSLSSAWNTEAFF
TRBD2	TRBV12-5	TRBJ2-3	.	TGTGCTAGTGGCCTTAGCGGGGCCATGGGAGATACGCAGTATTTT	CASGLSGAMGDTQYF
.	TRBV28	TRBJ1-4	.	TGTGCCAGCAGTTCGGGGGGTCCGGAGGGTGAAAAACTGTTTTTT	CASSSGGPEGEKLFF
.	TRBV27	TRBJ1-3	.	TGTGCCAGCAGTTTAATACGGGGGCCTGGAAACACCATATATTTT	CASSLIRGPGNTIYF
.	TRBV9	TRBJ1-5	.	TGTGCCAGCAGCTCGAGGGAGGGGAATCAGCCCCAGCATTTT	CASSSREGNQPQHF
TRBD1	TRBV18	TRBJ1-1	.	TGTGCCAGCTCACCACAGACAGGGATAAGTACTGAAGCTTTCTTT	CASSPQTGISTEAFF
.	TRBV7-8	TRBJ1-4	.	TGTGCCAGCAGCCCTCGGGGGAATAGAAATGAAAAACTGTTTTTT	CASSPRGNRNEKLFF
.	TRBV7-3	TRBJ2-2	.	TGTGCCAGCAGCCCCAGGGGAATATGGACCGGGGAGCTGTTTTTT	CASSPRGIWTGELFF
.	TRBV6-5	TRBJ2-2	few	TGTGCCAGCAGTTACGTCATAAACACCGGGGAGCTGTTTTTT	CASSYVINTGELFF
.	TRBV28	TRBJ2-7	few	TGTGCCAGCAGTTTTAGACGCGAGCAGTACTTC	CASSFRREQYF
TRBD2	TRBV11-3	TRBJ2-7	.	TGTGCCAGCAGCTTAGGAACCGGGACTAGCTACGAGCAGTACTTC	CASSLGTGTSYEQYF
.	TRBV7-2	TRBJ1-2	.	TGTGCCAGCAGCGGTCGTCTGCAATATGGCTACACCTTC	CASSGRLQYGYTF
.	TRBV11-2	TRBJ2-3	once	TGTGCCAGCAGCCTAAACCCGACAGGGAGGTACACAGATACGCAGTATTTT	CASSLNPTGRYTDTQYF
.	TRBV19	TRBJ1-5	few	TGTGCCAGTAGTACGGGCGAGGGCCTGGCCCAGCATTTT	CASSTGEGLAQHF
.	TRBV6-5	TRBJ1-5	.	TGTGCCATTGGGGGACATCAGCCCCAGCATTTT	CAIGGHQPQHF
.	TRBV5-1	TRBJ2-2	.	TGCGCCAGCAGCGGAGTCTCACTCACCGGGGAGCTGTTTTTT	CASSGVSLTGELFF
TRBD1	TRBV6-5	TRBJ1-4	.	TGTGCCAGCACCAGAATAAACAGGGGGAATGAAAAACTGTTTTTT	CASTRINRGNEKLFF
TRBD2	TRBV19	TRBJ2-7	.	TGTGCCAGTAGTATGTTGTCTAGCGGAACCTACGAGCAGTACTTC	CASSMLSSGTYEQYF
TRBD2	TRBV4-2	TRBJ2-5	few	TGTGCCAGCAGCCAGCGGGGGGGGGAGACCCAGTACTTC	CASSQRGGETQYF
.	TRBV19	TRBJ2-4	.	TGTGCCAGTAGTATAGAAAGGGCCTCGGCCAAAAACATTCAGTACTTC	CASSIERASAKNIQYF
TRBD1	TRBV7-3	TRBJ1-5	.	TGTGCCAGCAGCCGCCCCGCCGGGACAGGGGAAATTTTTAAGAGCAATCAGCCCCAGCATTTT	CASSRPAGTGEIFKSNQPQHF
TRBD2	TRBV27	TRBJ2-3	.	TGTGCCAGCAGGCGAATGGCTAGCGGGAGTTATCGAGATACGCAGTATTTT	CASRRMASGSYRDTQYF
TRBD1	TRBV4-1	TRBJ1-5	.	TGCGCCAGCAGCCGCACACCAACCGGGACAGGCAATCAGCCCCAGCATTTT	CASSRTPTGTGNQPQHF